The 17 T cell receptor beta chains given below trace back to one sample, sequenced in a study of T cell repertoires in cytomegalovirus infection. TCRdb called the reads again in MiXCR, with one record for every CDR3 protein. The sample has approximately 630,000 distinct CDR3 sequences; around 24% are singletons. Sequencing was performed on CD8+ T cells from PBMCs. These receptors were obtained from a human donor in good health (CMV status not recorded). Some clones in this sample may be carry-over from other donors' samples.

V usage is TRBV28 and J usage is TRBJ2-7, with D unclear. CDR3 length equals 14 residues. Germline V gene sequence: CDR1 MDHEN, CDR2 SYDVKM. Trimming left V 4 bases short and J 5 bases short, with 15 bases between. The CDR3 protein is CASSSVGRLDEQYV. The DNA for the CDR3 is TGTGCCAGCAGTTCAGTAGGTAGATTGGACGAGCAGTACGTC.

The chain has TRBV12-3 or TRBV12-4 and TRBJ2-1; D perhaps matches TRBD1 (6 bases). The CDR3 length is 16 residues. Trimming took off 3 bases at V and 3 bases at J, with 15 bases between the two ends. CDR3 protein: CASSFAGWTVYNEQFF. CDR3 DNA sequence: TGTGCCAGCAGTTTCGCCGGATGGACAGTCTACAATGAGCAGTTCTTC.

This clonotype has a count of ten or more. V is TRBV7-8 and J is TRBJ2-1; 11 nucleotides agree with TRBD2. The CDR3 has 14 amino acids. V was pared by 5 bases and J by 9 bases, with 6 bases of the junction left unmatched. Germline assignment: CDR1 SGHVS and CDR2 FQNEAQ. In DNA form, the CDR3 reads TGTGCCAGCAGCGGGCTAGCGGGGGGTAGTGAGCAGTTCTTC. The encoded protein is CASSGLAGGSEQFF. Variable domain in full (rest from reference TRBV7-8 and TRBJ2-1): GAGVSQSPRYKVAKRGQDVALRCDPISGHVSLFWYQQALGQGPEFLTYFQNEAQLDKSGLPSDRFFAERPEGSVSTLKIQRTQQEDSAVYLCASSGLAGGSEQFFGPGTRLTVL.

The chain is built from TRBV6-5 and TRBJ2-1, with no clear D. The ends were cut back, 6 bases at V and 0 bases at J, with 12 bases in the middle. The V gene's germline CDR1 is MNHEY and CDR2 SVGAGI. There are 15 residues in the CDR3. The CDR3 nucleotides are TGTGCCAGCAGGTACCTCGAAAGCTCCTACAATGAGCAGTTCTTC. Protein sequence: CASRYLESSYNEQFF.

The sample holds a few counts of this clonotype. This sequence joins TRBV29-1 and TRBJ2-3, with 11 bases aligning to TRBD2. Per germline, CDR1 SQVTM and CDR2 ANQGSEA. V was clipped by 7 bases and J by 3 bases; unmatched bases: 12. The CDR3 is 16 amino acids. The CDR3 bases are TGCAGCGCCCAAAACCGTCTAGCGGGGGGAACAGATACGCAGTATTTT. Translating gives CSAQNRLAGGTDTQYF.

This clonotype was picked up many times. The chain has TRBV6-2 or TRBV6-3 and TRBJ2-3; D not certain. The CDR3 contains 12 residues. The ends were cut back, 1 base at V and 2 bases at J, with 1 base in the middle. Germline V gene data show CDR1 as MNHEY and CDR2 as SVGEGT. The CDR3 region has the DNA TGTGCCAGCAGTTACTACACAGATACGCAGTATTTT. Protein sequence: CASSYYTDTQYF.

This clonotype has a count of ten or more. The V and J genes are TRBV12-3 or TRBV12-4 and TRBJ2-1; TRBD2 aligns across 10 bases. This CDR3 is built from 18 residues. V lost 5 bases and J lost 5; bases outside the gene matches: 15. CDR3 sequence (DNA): TGTGCCAGCAGTCAAGGTTCTGTAGTAGCGGGGGGTGACAATGAGCAGTTCTTC. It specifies CASSQGSVVAGGDNEQFF.

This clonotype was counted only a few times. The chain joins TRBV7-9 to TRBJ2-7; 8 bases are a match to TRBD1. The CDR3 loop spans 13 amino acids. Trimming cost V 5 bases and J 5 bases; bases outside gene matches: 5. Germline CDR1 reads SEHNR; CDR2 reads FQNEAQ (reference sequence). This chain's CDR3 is CASSDRGTNEQYF. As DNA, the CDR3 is TGTGCCAGCAGCGACAGGGGAACGAACGAGCAGTACTTC.

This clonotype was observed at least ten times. CDR3 protein: CASSLTGLIDTEAFF. CDR3 coding DNA: TGTGCCAGCAGCTTGACAGGTTTGATTGACACTGAAGCTTTCTTT. This rearrangement joins TRBV7-6 to TRBJ1-1; tentative D call: TRBD1 (6 bases). This CDR3 comprises 15 residues. The germline V gene encodes CDR1 SGHVS and CDR2 FNYEAQ. V lost 3 bases, J lost 3 bases, and 14 bases lay in between.

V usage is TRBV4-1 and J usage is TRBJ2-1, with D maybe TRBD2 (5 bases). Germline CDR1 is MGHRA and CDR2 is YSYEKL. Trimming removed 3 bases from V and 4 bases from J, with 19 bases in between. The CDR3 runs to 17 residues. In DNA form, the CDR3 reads TGCGCCAGCAGCCAGTCGGAGGATCAGGCCCTGTACAATGAGCAGTTCTTC. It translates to CASSQSEDQALYNEQFF.

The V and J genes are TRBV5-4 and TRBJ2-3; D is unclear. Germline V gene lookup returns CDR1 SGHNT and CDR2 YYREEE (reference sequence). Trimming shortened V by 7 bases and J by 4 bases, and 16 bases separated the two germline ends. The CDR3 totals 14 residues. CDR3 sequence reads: CASSPRAFADTQYF. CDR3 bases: TGTGCCAGCTCCCCCCGGGCCTTCGCAGATACGCAGTATTTT.

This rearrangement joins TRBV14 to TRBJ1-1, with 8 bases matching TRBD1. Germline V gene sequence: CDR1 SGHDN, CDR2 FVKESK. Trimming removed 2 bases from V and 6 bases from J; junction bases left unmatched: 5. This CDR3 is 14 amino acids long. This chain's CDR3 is CASSQYGQGAEAFF. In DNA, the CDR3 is TGTGCCAGCAGCCAATACGGACAGGGAGCTGAAGCTTTCTTT.

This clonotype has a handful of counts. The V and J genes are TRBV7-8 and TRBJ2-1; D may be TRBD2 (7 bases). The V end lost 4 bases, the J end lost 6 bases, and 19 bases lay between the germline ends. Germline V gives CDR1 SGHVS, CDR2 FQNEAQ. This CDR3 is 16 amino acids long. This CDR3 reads CASSSGRGGAINEQFF. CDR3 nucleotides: TGTGCCAGCAGCTCCGGCCGAGGGGGGGCAATCAATGAGCAGTTCTTC.

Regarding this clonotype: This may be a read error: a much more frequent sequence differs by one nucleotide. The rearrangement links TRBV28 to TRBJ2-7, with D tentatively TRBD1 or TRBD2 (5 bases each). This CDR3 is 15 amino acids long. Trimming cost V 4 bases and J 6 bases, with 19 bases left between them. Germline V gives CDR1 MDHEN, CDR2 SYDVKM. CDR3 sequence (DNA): TGTGCCAGCAGTTCGTTCCGGGACGCGCCTTTCGAGCAGTACGTC. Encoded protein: CASSSFRDAPFEQYV.

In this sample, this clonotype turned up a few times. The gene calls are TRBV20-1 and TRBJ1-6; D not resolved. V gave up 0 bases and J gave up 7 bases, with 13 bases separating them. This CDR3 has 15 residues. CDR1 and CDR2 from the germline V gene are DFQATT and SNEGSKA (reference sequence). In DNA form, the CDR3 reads TGCAGTGCTAGAGATTTAACACAGCCAAATTCACCCCTCCACTTT. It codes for CSARDLTQPNSPLHF.

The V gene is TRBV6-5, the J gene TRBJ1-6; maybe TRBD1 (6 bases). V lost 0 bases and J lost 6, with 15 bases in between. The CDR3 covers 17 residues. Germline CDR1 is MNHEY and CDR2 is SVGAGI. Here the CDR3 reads CASSYSGAIFPNSPLHF. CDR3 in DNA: TGTGCCAGCAGTTACTCGGGGGCAATCTTCCCTAATTCACCCCTCCACTTT.

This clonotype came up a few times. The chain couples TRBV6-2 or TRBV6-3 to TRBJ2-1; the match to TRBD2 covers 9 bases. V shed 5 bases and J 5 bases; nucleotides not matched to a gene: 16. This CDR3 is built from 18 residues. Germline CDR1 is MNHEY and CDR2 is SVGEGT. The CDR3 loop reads CASSTSVLAGARDNEQFF. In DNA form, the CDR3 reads TGTGCCAGCAGTACCTCCGTTTTAGCGGGGGCGAGGGACAATGAGCAGTTCTTC.